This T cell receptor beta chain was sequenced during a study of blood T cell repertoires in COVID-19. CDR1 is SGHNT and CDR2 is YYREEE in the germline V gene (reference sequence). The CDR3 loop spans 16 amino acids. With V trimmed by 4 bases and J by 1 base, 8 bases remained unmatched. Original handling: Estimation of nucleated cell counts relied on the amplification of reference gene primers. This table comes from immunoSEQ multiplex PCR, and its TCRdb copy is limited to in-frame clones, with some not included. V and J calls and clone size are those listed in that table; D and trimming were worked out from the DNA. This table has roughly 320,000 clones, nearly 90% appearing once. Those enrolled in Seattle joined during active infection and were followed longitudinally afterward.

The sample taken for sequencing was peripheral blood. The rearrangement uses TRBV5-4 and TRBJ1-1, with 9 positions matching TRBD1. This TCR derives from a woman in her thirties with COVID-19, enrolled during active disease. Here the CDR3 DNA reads TGTGCCAGCAGCCTTTTACAACAGGGGGCGAACACTGAAGCTTTCTTT. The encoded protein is CASSLLQQGANTEAFF.